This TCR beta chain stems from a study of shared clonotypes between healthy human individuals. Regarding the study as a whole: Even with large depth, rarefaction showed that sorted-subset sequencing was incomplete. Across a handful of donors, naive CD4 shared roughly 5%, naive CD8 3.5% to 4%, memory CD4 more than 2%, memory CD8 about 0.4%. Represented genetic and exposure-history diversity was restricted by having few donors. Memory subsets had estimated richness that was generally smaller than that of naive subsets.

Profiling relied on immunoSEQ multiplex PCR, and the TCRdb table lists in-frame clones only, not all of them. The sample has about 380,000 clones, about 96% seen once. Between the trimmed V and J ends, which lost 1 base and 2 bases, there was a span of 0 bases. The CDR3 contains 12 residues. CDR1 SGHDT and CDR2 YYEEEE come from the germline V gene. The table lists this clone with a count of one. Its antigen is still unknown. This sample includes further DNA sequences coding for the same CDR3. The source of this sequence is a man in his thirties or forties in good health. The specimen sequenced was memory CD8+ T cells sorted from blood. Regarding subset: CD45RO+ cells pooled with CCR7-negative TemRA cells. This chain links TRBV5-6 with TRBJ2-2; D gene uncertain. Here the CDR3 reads CASSLNTGELFF. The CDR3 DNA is TGTGCCAGCAGCTTGAACACCGGGGAGCTGTTTTTT.